This T cell receptor beta chain was sequenced in a study of T cells in tuberculosis (dated by TCRdb to between 2018 and 2020). Some background on the complete study: To characterize T cells specific for the mycobacterial lipid antigen glucose monomycolate (GMM), the study used CD1B tetramers together with high-throughput TCR immunosequencing. A South African clinical cohort compared IGRA-negative adolescents, IGRA-positive adolescents with latent tuberculosis and adults with active tuberculosis, roughly 9 per group. The paper's findings and limits, for the study overall: Using GEM motif frequencies, a classifier achieved approximately 72% accuracy, whereas a classifier built on the diverse GMM-specific repertoire got to approximately 90% accuracy (AUROC more than 0.85). Shorter CDR3-alpha lengths in active tuberculosis patients partly drove the smaller NN-distances, and the TCR-beta difference was not statistically significant. Active tuberculosis TCR-alpha repertoires showed smaller mean NN-distances to GMM-specific TCRs than IGRA-negative controls, suggesting clonal expansion of these TCRs. Clinical samples were chosen by availability of cryopreserved specimens, and active tuberculosis cases were adults while controls were adolescents.

V ends up 0 bases short and J 10 bases short, with an unmatched junction base count of 20. The CDR3 numbers 19 residues from cysteine through phenylalanine. Just the 57-base CDR3 DNA is kept, in frame starting at base 1. Per the germline V gene, LGHNA is the CDR1 and YSLEER is the CDR2. At study entry, adolescents were screened for latent tuberculosis infection by tuberculin skin test and QuantiFERON-TB GOLD In-Tube IGRA. Immunosequencing was performed on unsorted cryopreserved PBMC and covered around 91,000 T cells per clinical donor on average. Eleven high schools in the Worcester region of the Western Cape, South Africa, served as enrollment sites for adolescents aged 12 to 18 years. Around 10 M. tuberculosis-infected adolescents and about 10 uninfected adolescents, matched for age and sex, were selected. Adolescent PBMC were isolated from freshly drawn heparinized blood by density centrifugation and cryopreserved.

TCR libraries were generated with the immunoSEQ multiplex PCR assay, using TCR-beta and/or TCR-alpha/delta assays for each sample. Amplified TCR libraries were sequenced on the Illumina high-throughput platform. As for the authors' bioinformatics: Clustering and dimensionality reduction relied on pairwise TCRdist distances among GMM-specific receptors from T cells that were either sorted ex vivo or expanded in vitro. Each clinical repertoire received a mean NN-distance score, defined as the average TCRdist to the nearest 10% of tetramer-positive reference sequences. GEM TCR motif frequency was calculated as the fraction of unique TCRs that matched known GEM sequences in V/J usage and CDR3 length. Active tuberculosis was classified by linear discriminant analysis with leave-one-out cross-validation, implemented in scikit-learn. Not all clones reach the TCRdb copy of this immuneACCESS table, which keeps in-frame sequences only. Checked studies attribute under half of the gap to unresolved V genes and leave the rest unexplained. V, J and clone size reflect that table, while D and trimming were determined from the DNA. Present in this sample are about 20,000 clones, roughly nine tenths of which were seen just once. The top ten hold roughly 14% of the sample.

On this clone itself: This clone's antigen is unknown. No much larger clonotype is one base removed from it; base qualities were not supplied.

Sequencing input: PBMCs. This receptor chain uses TRBV4-3 and TRBJ2-5, and 10 junction bases match TRBD2. The receptor was derived from a donor aged 10-29 years with latent tuberculosis or without tuberculosis infection. DNA sequence: TGCGCCAGCAGCCAAGATTTATTTCTCGCTAGCGGGGGCGTTCGGGGCCAGTACTTC. It translates as CASSQDLFLASGGVRGQYF.